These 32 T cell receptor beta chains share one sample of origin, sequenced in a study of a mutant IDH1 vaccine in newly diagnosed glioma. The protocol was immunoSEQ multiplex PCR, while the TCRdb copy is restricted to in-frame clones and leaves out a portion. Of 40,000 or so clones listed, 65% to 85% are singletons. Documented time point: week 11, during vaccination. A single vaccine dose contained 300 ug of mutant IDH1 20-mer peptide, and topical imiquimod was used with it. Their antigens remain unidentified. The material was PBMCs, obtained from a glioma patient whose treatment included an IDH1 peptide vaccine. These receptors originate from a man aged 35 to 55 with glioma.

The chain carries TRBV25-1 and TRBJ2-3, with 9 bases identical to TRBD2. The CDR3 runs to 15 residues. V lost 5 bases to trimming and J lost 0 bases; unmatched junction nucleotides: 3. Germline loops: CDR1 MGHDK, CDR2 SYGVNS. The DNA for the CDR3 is TGTGCCAGCAGTCTAGCGGGGTATAGCACAGATACGCAGTATTTT. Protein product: CASSLAGYSTDTQYF.

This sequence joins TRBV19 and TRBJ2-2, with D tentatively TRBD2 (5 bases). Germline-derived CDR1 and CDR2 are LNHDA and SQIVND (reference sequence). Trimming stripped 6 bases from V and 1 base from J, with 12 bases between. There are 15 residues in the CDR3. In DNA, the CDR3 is TGTGCCAGTAGCCCCTCGGGAATGAACACCGGGGAGCTGTTTTTT. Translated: CASSPSGMNTGELFF.

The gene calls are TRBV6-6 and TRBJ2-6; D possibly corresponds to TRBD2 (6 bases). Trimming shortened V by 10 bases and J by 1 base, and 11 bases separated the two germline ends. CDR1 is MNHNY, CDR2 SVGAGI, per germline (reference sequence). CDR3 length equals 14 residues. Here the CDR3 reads CATNRESGANVLTF. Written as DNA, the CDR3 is TGTGCCACCAACCGGGAGTCTGGGGCCAACGTCCTGACTTTC.

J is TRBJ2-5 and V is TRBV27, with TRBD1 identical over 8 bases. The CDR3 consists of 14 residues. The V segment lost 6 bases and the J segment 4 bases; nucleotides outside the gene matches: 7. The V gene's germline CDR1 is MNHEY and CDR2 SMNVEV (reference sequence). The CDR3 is CASRRQGMGETQYF. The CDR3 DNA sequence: TGTGCCAGCAGGCGACAGGGGATGGGAGAGACCCAGTACTTC.

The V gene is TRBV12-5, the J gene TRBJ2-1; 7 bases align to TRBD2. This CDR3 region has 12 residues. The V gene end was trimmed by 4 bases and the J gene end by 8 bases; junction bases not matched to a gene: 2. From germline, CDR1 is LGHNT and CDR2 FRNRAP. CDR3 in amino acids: CASGSLADEQFF. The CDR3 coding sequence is TGTGCTAGTGGTTCCCTAGCGGATGAGCAGTTCTTC.

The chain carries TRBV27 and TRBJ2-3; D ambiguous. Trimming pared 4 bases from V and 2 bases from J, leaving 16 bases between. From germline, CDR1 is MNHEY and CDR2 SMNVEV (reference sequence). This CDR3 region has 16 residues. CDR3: CASSSWIDGYTDTQYF. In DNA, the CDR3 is TGTGCCAGCAGTTCATGGATAGACGGGTACACAGATACGCAGTATTTT.

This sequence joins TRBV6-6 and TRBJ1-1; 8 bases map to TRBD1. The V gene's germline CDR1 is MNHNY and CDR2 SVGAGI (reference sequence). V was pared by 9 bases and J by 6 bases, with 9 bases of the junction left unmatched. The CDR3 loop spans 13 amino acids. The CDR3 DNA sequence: TGTGCCAGTGATTCCAGGGGGCGCGCTGAAGCTTTCTTT. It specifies CASDSRGRAEAFF.

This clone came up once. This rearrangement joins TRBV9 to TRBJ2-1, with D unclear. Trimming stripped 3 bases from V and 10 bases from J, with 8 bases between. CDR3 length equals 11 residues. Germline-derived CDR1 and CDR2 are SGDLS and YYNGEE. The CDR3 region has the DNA TGTGCCAGCAGCGACCCTAAGGAGCAGTTCTTC. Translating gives CASSDPKEQFF.

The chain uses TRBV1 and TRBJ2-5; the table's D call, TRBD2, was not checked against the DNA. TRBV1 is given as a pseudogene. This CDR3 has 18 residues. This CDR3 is CTSSPGTSGSTLQETQYF. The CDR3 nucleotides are TGCACCAGCAGCCCAGGGACTAGCGGGAGCACTCTTCAAGAGACCCAGTACTTC.

CDR3 in DNA: TGTGCCAGCAGACGCCAGGGGTTTAGAACAGATACGCAGTATTTT. As protein: CASRRQGFRTDTQYF. The chain is built from TRBV27 and TRBJ2-3; tentatively, D is TRBD1 (6 bases). CDR3 length: 15 residues. V lost 6 bases to trimming and J lost 3 bases, with 16 bases between them. Germline CDR1 MNHEY, CDR2 SMNVEV (reference sequence).

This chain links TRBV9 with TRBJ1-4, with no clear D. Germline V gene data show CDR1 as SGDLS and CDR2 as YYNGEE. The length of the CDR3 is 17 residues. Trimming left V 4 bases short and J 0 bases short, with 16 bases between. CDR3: CASSPRHWRSTNEKLFF. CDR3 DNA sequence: TGTGCCAGCAGCCCCCGCCATTGGCGTTCAACTAATGAAAAACTGTTTTTT.

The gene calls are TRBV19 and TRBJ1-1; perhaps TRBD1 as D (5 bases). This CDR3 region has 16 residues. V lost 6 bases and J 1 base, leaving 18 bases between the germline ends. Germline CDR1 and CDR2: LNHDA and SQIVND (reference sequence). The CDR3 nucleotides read TGTGCCAGTAGGGACAACCATCGAATCGGGAACACTGAAGCTTTCTTT. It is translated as CASRDNHRIGNTEAFF.

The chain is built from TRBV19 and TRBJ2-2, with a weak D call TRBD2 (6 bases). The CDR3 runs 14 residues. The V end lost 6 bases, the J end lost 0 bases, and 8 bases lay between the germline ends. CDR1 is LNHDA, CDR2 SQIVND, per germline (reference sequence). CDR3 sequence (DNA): TGTGCCAGTAGGGGACTGGCGAACACCGGGGAGCTGTTTTTT. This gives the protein CASRGLANTGELFF.

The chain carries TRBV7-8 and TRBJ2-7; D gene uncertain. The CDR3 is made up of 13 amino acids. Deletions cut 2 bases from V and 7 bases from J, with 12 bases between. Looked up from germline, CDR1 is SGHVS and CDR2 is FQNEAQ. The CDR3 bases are TGTGCCAGCAGCTTACGAGGAGCGAGGGAGCAGTACTTC. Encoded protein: CASSLRGAREQYF.

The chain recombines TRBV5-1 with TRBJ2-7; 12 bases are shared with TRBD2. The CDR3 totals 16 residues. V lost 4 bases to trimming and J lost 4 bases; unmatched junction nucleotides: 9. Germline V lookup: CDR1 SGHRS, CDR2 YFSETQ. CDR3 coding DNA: TGCGCCAGCAGCCCGAGGACTAGCGGGAAAAGTTACGAGCAGTACTTC. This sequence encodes CASSPRTSGKSYEQYF. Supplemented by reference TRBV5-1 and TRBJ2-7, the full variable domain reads KAGVTQTPRYLIKTRGQQVTLSCSPISGHRSVSWYQQTPGQGLQFLFEYFSETQRNKGNFPGRFSGRQFSNSRSEMNVSTLELGDSALYLCASSPRTSGKSYEQYFGPGTRLTVT.

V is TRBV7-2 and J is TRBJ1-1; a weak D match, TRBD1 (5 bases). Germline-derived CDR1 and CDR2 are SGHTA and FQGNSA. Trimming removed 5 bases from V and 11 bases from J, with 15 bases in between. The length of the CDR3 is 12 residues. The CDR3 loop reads CASSKLLGVAFF. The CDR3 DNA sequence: TGTGCCAGCAGCAAACTACTGGGGGTTGCTTTCTTT.

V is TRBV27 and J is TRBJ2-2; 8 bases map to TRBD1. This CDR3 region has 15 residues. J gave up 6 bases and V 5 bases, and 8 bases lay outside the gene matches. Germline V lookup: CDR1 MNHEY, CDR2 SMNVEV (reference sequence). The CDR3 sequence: CASSLRDRRPGELFF. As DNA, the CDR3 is TGTGCCAGCAGTCTCCGGGACAGGCGGCCCGGGGAGCTGTTTTTT.

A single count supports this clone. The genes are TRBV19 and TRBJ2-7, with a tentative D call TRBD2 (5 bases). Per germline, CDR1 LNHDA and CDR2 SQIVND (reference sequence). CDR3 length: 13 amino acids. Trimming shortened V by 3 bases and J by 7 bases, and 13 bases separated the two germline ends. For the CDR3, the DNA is TGTGCCAGTAGTATCCTTCCGACGGGGGAGCAGTACTTC. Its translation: CASSILPTGEQYF.

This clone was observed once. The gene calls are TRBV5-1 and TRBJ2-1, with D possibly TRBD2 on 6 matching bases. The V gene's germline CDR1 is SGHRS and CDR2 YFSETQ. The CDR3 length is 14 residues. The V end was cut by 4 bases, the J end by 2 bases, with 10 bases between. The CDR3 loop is CASSGRGPYNEQFF. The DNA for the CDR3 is TGCGCCAGCAGCGGGCGGGGCCCCTACAATGAGCAGTTCTTC.

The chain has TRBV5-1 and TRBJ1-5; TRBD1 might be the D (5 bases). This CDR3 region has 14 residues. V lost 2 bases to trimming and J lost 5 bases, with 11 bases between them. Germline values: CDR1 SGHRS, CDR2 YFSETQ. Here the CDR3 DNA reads TGCGCCAGCAGCTTACAGGCCAGCGATCAGCCCCAGCATTTT. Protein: CASSLQASDQPQHF.

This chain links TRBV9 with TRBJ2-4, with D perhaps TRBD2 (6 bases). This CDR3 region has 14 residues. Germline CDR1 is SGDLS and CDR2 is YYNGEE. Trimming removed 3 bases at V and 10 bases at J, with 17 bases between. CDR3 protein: CASSGLDWRGIQYF. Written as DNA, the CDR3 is TGTGCCAGCAGCGGCCTGGACTGGCGGGGAATTCAGTACTTC.

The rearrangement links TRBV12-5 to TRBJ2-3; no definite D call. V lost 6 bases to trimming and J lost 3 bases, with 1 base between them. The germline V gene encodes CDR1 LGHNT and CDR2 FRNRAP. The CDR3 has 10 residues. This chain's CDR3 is CASGTDTQYF. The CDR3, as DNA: TGTGCTAGTGGGACAGATACGCAGTATTTT.

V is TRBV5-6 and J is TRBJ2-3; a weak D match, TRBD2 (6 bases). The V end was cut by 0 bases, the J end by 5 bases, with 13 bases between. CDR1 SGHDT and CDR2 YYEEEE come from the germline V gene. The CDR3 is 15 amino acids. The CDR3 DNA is TGTGCCAGCAGCTTGGATCGGAGGCGGGGAGATACGCAGTATTTT. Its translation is CASSLDRRRGDTQYF.

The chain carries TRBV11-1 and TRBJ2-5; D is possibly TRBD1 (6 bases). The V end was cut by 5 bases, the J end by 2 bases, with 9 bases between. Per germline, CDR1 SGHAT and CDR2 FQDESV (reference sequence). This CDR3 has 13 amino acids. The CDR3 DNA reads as TGTGCCAGCAGCCCAGGACAGCAAGAGACCCAGTACTTC. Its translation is CASSPGQQETQYF.

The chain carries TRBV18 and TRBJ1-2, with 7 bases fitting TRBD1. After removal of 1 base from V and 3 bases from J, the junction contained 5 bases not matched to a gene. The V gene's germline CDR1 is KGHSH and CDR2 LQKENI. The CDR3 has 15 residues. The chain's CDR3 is CASSPLDRADYGYTF. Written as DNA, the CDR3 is TGTGCCAGCTCACCACTTGACAGGGCGGACTATGGCTACACCTTC.

The CDR3 bases are TGTGCCAGCAGCGTAGGTAGCGGGGCCGACTCCTACGAGCAGTACTTC. Residues: CASSVGSGADSYEQYF. The chain employs TRBV9 and TRBJ2-7; 8 bases match TRBD2. This CDR3 has 16 amino acids. The J segment lost 0 bases and the V segment lost 0 bases, leaving 5 bases of the junction unmatched. From germline, CDR1 is SGDLS and CDR2 YYNGEE. The full variable domain, completed using reference TRBV9 and TRBJ2-7, is DSGVTQTPKHLITATGQRVTLRCSPRSGDLSVYWYQQSLDQGLQFLIQYYNGEERAKGNILERFSAQQFPDLHSELNLSSLELGDSALYFCASSVGSGADSYEQYFGPGTRLTVT.

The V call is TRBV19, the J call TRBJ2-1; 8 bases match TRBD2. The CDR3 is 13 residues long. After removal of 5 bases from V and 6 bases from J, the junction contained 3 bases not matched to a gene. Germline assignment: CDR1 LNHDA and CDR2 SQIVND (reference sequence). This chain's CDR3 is CASSGTRSNEQFF. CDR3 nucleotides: TGTGCCAGTAGTGGGACTAGGTCCAATGAGCAGTTCTTC. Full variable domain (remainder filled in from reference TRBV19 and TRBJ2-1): DGGITQSPKYLFRKEGQNVTLSCEQNLNHDAMYWYRQDPGQGLRLIYYSQIVNDFQKGDIAEGYSVSREKKESFPLTVTSAQKNPTAFYLCASSGTRSNEQFFGPGTRLTVL.

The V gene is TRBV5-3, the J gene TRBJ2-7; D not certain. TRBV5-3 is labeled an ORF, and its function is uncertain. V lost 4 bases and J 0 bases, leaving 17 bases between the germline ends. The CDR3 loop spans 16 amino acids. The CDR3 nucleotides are TGTGCCAGAAGCCACACTCGGGCCACCAGCTCCTACGAGCAGTACTTC. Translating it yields CARSHTRATSSYEQYF.

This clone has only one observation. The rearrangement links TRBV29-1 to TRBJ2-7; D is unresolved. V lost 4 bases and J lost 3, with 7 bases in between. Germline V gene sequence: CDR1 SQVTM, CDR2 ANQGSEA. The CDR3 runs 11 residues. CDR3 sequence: CSVATYYEQYF. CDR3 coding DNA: TGCAGCGTTGCGACCTACTACGAGCAGTACTTC.

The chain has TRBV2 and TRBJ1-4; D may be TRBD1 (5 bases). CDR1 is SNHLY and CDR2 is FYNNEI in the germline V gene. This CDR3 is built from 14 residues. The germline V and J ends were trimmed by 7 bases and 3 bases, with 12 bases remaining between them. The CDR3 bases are TGTGCCAGCACTCCGGGGGATCCTAATGAAAAACTGTTTTTT. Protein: CASTPGDPNEKLFF.

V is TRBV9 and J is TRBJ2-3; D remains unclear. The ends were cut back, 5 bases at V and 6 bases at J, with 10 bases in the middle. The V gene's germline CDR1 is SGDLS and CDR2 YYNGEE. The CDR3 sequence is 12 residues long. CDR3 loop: CASSVLGDTQYF. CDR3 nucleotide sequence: TGTGCCAGCAGTGTTTTGGGGGATACGCAGTATTTT. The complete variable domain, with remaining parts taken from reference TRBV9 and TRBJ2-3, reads DSGVTQTPKHLITATGQRVTLRCSPRSGDLSVYWYQQSLDQGLQFLIQYYNGEERAKGNILERFSAQQFPDLHSELNLSSLELGDSALYFCASSVLGDTQYFGPGTRLTVL.

CDR3 sequence reads: CAARAPSKGATQYF. DNA of the CDR3: TGTGCCGCCCGTGCCCCCAGCAAAGGGGCGACCCAGTACTTC. This chain uses TRBV10-3 with TRBJ2-5; D is perhaps TRBD1 (5 bases). Per the germline V gene, CDR1 is ENHRY and CDR2 is SYGVKD. This CDR3 has 14 amino acids. The V end lost 11 bases, the J end lost 7 bases, and 23 bases lay between the germline ends.